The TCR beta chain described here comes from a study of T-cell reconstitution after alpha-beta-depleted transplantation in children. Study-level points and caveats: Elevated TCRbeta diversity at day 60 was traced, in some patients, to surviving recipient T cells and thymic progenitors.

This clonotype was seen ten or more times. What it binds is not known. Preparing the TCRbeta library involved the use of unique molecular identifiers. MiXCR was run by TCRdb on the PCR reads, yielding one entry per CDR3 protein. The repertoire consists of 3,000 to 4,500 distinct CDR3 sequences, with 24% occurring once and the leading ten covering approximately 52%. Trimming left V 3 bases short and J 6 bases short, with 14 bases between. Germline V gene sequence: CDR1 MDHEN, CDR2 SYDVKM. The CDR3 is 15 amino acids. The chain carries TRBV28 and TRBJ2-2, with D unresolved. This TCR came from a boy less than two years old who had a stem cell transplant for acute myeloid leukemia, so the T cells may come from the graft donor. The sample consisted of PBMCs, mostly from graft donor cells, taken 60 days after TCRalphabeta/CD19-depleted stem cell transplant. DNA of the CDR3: TGTGCCAGCAGTTTTCTAGGGCCCCGTCCCGGGGAGCTGTTTTTT. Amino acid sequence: CASSFLGPRPGELFF.